These T cell receptor beta chains were read from a single sample in a study of early T cells in non-severe SARS-CoV-2 infection. TCRdb processed the 5' RACE reads anew with MiXCR; each CDR3 protein has one entry. The table records over 30,000 distinct CDR3 sequences, over 6% of them present only once. This sample comprised whole blood, obtained at baseline. Receptors were obtained from an adult who was a healthcare worker with PCR-confirmed SARS-CoV-2 infection or an uninfected control (not recorded which). Both conserved end residues are part of each CDR3. Fields, in order: D gene, J gene, V gene, clone size, CDR3 DNA, CDR3 protein. A D gene is named only where the DNA matches it firmly. Rows give clone size only sometimes, using once, few, many, or a class for an expanded clone.

TRBD2	TRBJ2-1	TRBV12-3/TRBV12-4	many	TGTGCCAGCAGTTTTGGGACTAGCGGGAGTTCCAATGAGCAGTTCTTC	CASSFGTSGSSNEQFF
.	TRBJ1-2	TRBV28	many	TGTGCCAGCAGTTTGGAGACTAGGGGCTACACCTTC	CASSLETRGYTF
TRBD1	TRBJ2-1	TRBV10-1	.	TGCGCCAGCAGTGAGTCGACAGGGGGGTACTACAATGAGCAGTTCTTC	CASSESTGGYYNEQFF
.	TRBJ2-1	TRBV2	many	TGTGCCAGCAGCAGAACGAACAACAACAATGAGCAGTTCTTC	CASSRTNNNNEQFF
.	TRBJ2-1	TRBV18	few	TGTGCCAGCTCACCAAGACCCCCCGTAATCGATGAGCAGTTCTTC	CASSPRPPVIDEQFF
.	TRBJ2-7	TRBV28	.	TGTGCCAGCAGCGCCAACCTAAGCTACGAGCAGTACTTC	CASSANLSYEQYF
.	TRBJ2-1	TRBV19	.	TGTGCCAGTACCACCATCGGGGGTGGGGGCAATGAGCAGTTCTTC	CASTTIGGGGNEQFF
.	TRBJ2-3	TRBV7-6	many	TGTGCCAGCAGCCCCCCTAGCACAGATACGCAGTATTTT	CASSPPSTDTQYF
.	TRBJ1-6	TRBV7-3	few	TGTGCCAGCAGCTTAGGGGGGACGGGAAATTCACCCCTCCACTTT	CASSLGGTGNSPLHF
.	TRBJ1-1	TRBV18	many	TGTGCCAGCTCACCCGGAGATGGTGGCACTGAAGCTTTCTTT	CASSPGDGGTEAFF